This TCR beta chain was sequenced in a study of blood T cell repertoires in COVID-19. Study-wide context: T cells, B-cell-depleted T cells, or PBMCs supplied cDNA or gDNA.

In the authors' methods: Estimates of nucleated cell counts were drawn from the amplification of reference gene primers. Assay used: immunoSEQ multiplex PCR; TCRdb lists only in-frame clones, some missing. From that table come the V and J calls and clone size; the DNA was used to work out D and trimming. Of 200,000 to 250,000 clones listed, 92% are singletons. Seattle researchers signed up patients amid active infection and tracked them longitudinally. The CDR3 runs 15 residues. From germline, CDR1 is MDHEN and CDR2 SYDVKM. V was pared by 6 bases and J by 6 bases, with 17 bases between. The sequenced sample was peripheral blood. The TCR originated in a man between 60 and 75 years old with COVID-19, enrolled during active disease. The gene calls are TRBV28 and TRBJ1-4; tentatively, D is TRBD1 (6 bases). The CDR3 protein is CASSRTVFGDEKLFF. DNA of the CDR3: TGTGCCAGCAGCCGGACAGTTTTCGGCGATGAAAAACTGTTTTTT.